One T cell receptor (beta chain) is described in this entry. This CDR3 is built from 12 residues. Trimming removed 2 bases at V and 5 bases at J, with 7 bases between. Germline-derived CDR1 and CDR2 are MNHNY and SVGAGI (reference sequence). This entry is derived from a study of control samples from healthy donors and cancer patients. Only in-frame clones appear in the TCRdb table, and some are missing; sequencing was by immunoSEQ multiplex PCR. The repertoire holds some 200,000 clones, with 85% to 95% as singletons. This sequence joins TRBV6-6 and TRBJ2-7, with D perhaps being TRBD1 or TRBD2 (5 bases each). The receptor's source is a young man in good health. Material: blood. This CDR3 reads CASSYRGDEQYF. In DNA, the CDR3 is TGTGCCAGCAGTTACCGAGGGGACGAGCAGTACTTC.